The present T cell receptor (beta chain) was sequenced within a study of shared clonotypes between healthy human individuals. TCRdb's copy holds only in-frame clones and misses some; the assay was immunoSEQ multiplex PCR. The sample shows some 800,000 clones, 80% to 95% of them seen only once. This clone was seen a few times. Naive CD8 isolation took CD45RO-negative cells positively selected for CCR7 and excluded terminally differentiated effector memory CD45RA+ cells. The CDR3 consists of 11 residues. CDR1 and CDR2 from the germline V gene are MGHDK and SYGVNS. V was clipped by 8 bases and J by 7 bases, with 8 bases between them.

This rearrangement joins TRBV25-1 to TRBJ2-2, with a weak D call TRBD1 (5 bases). Sequenced material: naive CD8+ T cells sorted from blood. The receptor's source is a man in his thirties or forties in good health. In DNA, the CDR3 is TGTGCCAGCCAGGGTGGCGGGGAGCTGTTTTTT. Amino acid sequence: CASQGGGELFF.